Presented here are 14 T cell receptor beta chains from one specimen sequenced in a study of T-cell memory formation after mild COVID-19. TCRdb reanalysed the 5' RACE reads using MiXCR and keeps one entry per CDR3 protein. The sample lists around 110,000 distinct CDR3 sequences; around 12% were seen once. The sequencing input was PBMCs or a T cell subset sorted from them (not recorded which). The receptors here all came from an adult woman who had mild COVID-19 (a few samples of this study predate the infection). Cell type and time point are not known.

The chain combines TRBV4-1 with TRBJ2-3; D is possibly TRBD2 (7 bases). V shed 2 bases and J shed 0 bases, with 12 bases lying between them. The length of the CDR3 is 16 residues. Germline loops: CDR1 MGHRA, CDR2 YSYEKL. This CDR3 reads CASSQSGGPSTDTQYF. The CDR3 coding sequence is TGCGCCAGCAGCCAATCGGGGGGCCCGAGCACAGATACGCAGTATTTT.

This clonotype was seen a few times. The chain joins TRBV15 to TRBJ2-3; D is undetermined. The germline V gene encodes CDR1 LNHNV and CDR2 YYDKDF (reference sequence). The CDR3 contains 12 residues. Trimming stripped 5 bases from V and 6 bases from J, with 9 bases between. The CDR3 loop reads CATSHPGDTQYF. CDR3 DNA: TGTGCCACCAGCCACCCCGGGGATACGCAGTATTTT.

This chain uses TRBV27 with TRBJ2-7, with TRBD2 matching 10 bases. CDR3 length: 15 amino acids. Germline CDR1 is MNHEY and CDR2 is SMNVEV (reference sequence). V was pared by 4 bases and J by 2 bases, with 5 bases of the junction left unmatched. The CDR3 coding sequence is TGTGCCAGCAGTTGGGCTAGCGGGGGAACCTACGAGCAGTACTTC. It yields the protein CASSWASGGTYEQYF.

The chain carries TRBV6-5 and TRBJ2-7, with unresolved D. Germline values: CDR1 MNHEY, CDR2 SVGAGI. The germline V and J ends were trimmed by 2 bases and 2 bases, with 7 bases remaining between them. The CDR3 has 13 amino acids. The CDR3 DNA reads TGTGCCAGCAGTTACGAACCGACCTACGAGCAGTACTTC. The encoded protein is CASSYEPTYEQYF.

This chain links TRBV12-3 or TRBV12-4 with TRBJ2-7; TRBD1 might be the D (5 bases). CDR3 length: 14 amino acids. Trimming cost V 5 bases and J 3 bases, with 14 bases left between them. The CDR3 protein is CASSRDSRGYEQYF. The CDR3 coding sequence is TGTGCCAGCAGTAGAGACAGTAGGGGCTACGAGCAGTACTTC.

The rearrangement links TRBV29-1 to TRBJ2-3; 10 positions match TRBD2. Germline V lookup: CDR1 SQVTM, CDR2 ANQGSEA. Unmatched junction bases numbered 11, after V lost 8 bases and J lost 3 bases. This CDR3 is 15 amino acids long. The DNA for the CDR3 is TGCAGCACCGGACTAGCGGAGGTCTTTACAGATACGCAGTATTTT. Encoded protein: CSTGLAEVFTDTQYF.

This chain uses TRBV29-1 with TRBJ2-7; D is uncertain. Per the germline V gene, CDR1 is SQVTM and CDR2 is ANQGSEA. This CDR3 is 11 amino acids long. Trimming removed 7 bases from V and 1 base from J, with 8 bases in between. CDR3 nucleotide sequence: TGCAGCGGTACATTTTCCTACGAGCAGTACTTC. Its translation is CSGTFSYEQYF.

V and J are TRBV4-2 and TRBJ2-3, with 8 bases matching TRBD2. The germline V gene has CDR1 LGHNA and CDR2 YNFKEQ. The CDR3 contains 15 residues. The ends lost 5 bases at V and 2 bases at J; junction bases unmatched: 6. The chain's CDR3 is CASSFSGRDTDTQYF. CDR3 nucleotides: TGTGCCAGCAGCTTTTCCGGGAGGGACACAGATACGCAGTATTTT.

The chain links TRBV4-1 to TRBJ1-1, with D perhaps TRBD1 (6 bases). The CDR3 has 14 amino acids. V was pared by 0 bases and J by 1 base, with 6 bases between. Germline loops: CDR1 MGHRA, CDR2 YSYEKL. In nucleotides, the CDR3 is TGCGCCAGCAGCCAAGACAGGGGGAACACTGAAGCTTTCTTT. The encoded protein is CASSQDRGNTEAFF.

This clonotype was seen more than once but under ten times. The chain carries TRBV14 and TRBJ2-2; D uncertain. The V and J ends lost 4 bases and 7 bases respectively, with 7 bases between them. Germline V lookup: CDR1 SGHDN, CDR2 FVKESK. The CDR3 spans 12 residues. CDR3 DNA: TGTGCCAGCAGCCGCATTGTCGGGGAGCTGTTTTTT. As protein: CASSRIVGELFF.

The table lists this clonotype with a few counts. The chain has TRBV7-9 and TRBJ1-2; the D gene is possibly TRBD1 (5 bases). The V and J ends lost 4 bases and 8 bases respectively, with 23 bases between them. Germline loops: CDR1 SEHNR, CDR2 FQNEAQ (reference sequence). The CDR3 is 16 residues long. For the CDR3, the DNA is TGTGCCAGCAGCTCCAGCACCGGGACGGATCAGTGGGGCTACACCTTC. Its translation: CASSSSTGTDQWGYTF.

The chain links TRBV6-2 or TRBV6-3 to TRBJ2-5; D might be TRBD2 (6 bases). Trimming pared 7 bases from V and 7 bases from J, leaving 13 bases between. The CDR3 sequence is 12 residues long. Germline V gene data show CDR1 as MNHEY and CDR2 as SVGEGT. The CDR3 coding sequence is TGTGCCAGCATCCATCCGCGGGGGACCCAGTACTTC. Its protein is CASIHPRGTQYF.

Only a few counts were recorded for this clonotype. The rearrangement links TRBV29-1 to TRBJ1-1; D is perhaps TRBD1 (5 bases). The CDR3 length is 12 residues. Per the germline V gene, CDR1 is SQVTM and CDR2 is ANQGSEA. In DNA, the CDR3 is TGCGCTTATAAGGAGGGGACCACTGAAGCTTTCTTT. As protein: CAYKEGTTEAFF.

This clonotype came up a few times. V usage is TRBV4-3 and J usage is TRBJ2-2, with D perhaps matching TRBD2 (5 bases). V was trimmed by 4 bases and J by 8 bases, leaving 14 bases between them. The CDR3 has 14 amino acids. The germline CDR1 and CDR2 sequences are LGHNA and YSLEER. The DNA for the CDR3 is TGCGCCAGCAGCCCGGAGGAACTGACAGGGGAGCTGTTTTTT. The encoded protein is CASSPEELTGELFF.